These 9 T cell receptor beta chains came from one sample sequenced in a study of T cell responses to AZD1222 COVID-19 vaccine. This table comes from immunoSEQ multiplex PCR, and its TCRdb copy is limited to in-frame clones, with some not included. The table shows 75,000 to 95,000 clones, with approximately 90% occurring only once. This material consisted of peripheral blood, taken 28 days after the second AZD1222 dose. Source of these receptors: an adult who received the AZD1222 COVID-19 vaccine.

The J gene is TRBJ2-1, the V gene TRBV10-2, with TRBD2 identical over 9 bases. J lost 11 bases, V lost 7 bases, and 12 bases had no gene match. The CDR3 runs to 14 residues. CDR1 and CDR2 (germline): WSHSY, SAAADI. CDR3 in amino acids: CASTPAAGGDKQFF. DNA for the CDR3: TGCGCCAGCACCCCCGCGGCGGGGGGGGATAAGCAGTTCTTC.

The chain couples TRBV12-3 or TRBV12-4 to TRBJ2-5; TRBD1 might be the D (6 bases). The CDR3 sequence is 13 residues long. The germline V and J ends were trimmed by 3 bases and 5 bases, with 10 bases remaining between them. The CDR3 protein is CASSLGAQETQYF. The CDR3 DNA reads as TGTGCCAGCAGTTTGGGGGCTCAGGAGACCCAGTACTTC.

J is TRBJ2-3 and V is TRBV30; D possibly matches TRBD1 or TRBD2 (5 bases each). The CDR3 is 15 amino acids. The germline CDR1 and CDR2 sequences are GTSNPN and SVGIG (reference sequence). Trimming pared 5 bases from V and 2 bases from J, leaving 17 bases between. This CDR3 reads CAWGPLPGHTDTQYF. The DNA for the CDR3 is TGTGCCTGGGGTCCTTTACCGGGGCACACAGATACGCAGTATTTT.

The rearrangement uses TRBV7-8 and TRBJ1-2, with 9 bases matching TRBD1. After removal of 0 bases from V and 8 bases from J, the junction contained 4 bases not matched to a gene. The CDR3 length is 14 residues. Germline V lookup: CDR1 SGHVS, CDR2 FQNEAQ. In DNA form, the CDR3 reads TGTGCCAGCAGCTTAGCGACAGGGGGAGGCGGCTACACCTTC. It translates to CASSLATGGGGYTF.

This clone was recorded once. This chain links TRBV18 with TRBJ2-6, with TRBD2 matching 7 bases. CDR1 is KGHSH, CDR2 LQKENI, per germline. The CDR3 has 17 amino acids. J was trimmed by 0 bases and V by 2 bases; bases with no gene match: 4. CDR3 nucleotide sequence: TGTGCCAGCTCACCATCCGGGGGGAACTCTGGGGCCAACGTCCTGACTTTC. This encodes CASSPSGGNSGANVLTF.

This chain links TRBV3-1 (or the pseudogene TRBV3-2) with TRBJ1-1; D is ambiguous. This CDR3 has 15 amino acids. Germline-derived CDR1 and CDR2 are LGHDT and YNNKEL (reference sequence). V dropped 1 base and J dropped 1 base, with 10 bases sitting between them. CDR3 coding DNA: TGTGCCAGCAGCCAAGGGGCATTGAAGAACACTGAAGCTTTCTTT. It is translated as CASSQGALKNTEAFF.

V and J are TRBV5-1 and TRBJ1-1; D ambiguous. With 1 base removed from V and 1 base from J, the gap between germline ends came to 11 bases. CDR1 is SGHRS, CDR2 YFSETQ, per germline. This CDR3 has 15 amino acids. As DNA, the CDR3 is TGCGCCAGCAGCTTGAGCGCCAGGTCGAACACTGAAGCTTTCTTT. It encodes CASSLSARSNTEAFF.

This clone appeared a single time. V and J are TRBV5-4 and TRBJ2-3; perhaps TRBD1 as D (6 bases). The CDR3 totals 16 residues. CDR1 SGHNT and CDR2 YYREEE come from the germline V gene (reference sequence). V lost 0 bases to trimming and J lost 4 bases, with 15 bases between them. CDR3 in DNA: TGTGCCAGCAGCTTGGCCGGGGCAGGGGCCCCAGATACGCAGTATTTT. It specifies CASSLAGAGAPDTQYF.

This chain connects TRBV19 to TRBJ1-4; TRBD1 agrees at 8 bases. The junction had 7 bases not matched to a gene; V was cut back by 4 bases and J by 3 bases. This CDR3 has 16 residues. The germline gives CDR1 LNHDA, CDR2 SQIVND (reference sequence). The CDR3 reads CASSRGQGTPNEKLFF. Written as DNA, the CDR3 is TGTGCCAGTAGTAGAGGACAGGGAACCCCTAATGAAAAACTGTTTTTT.